This T cell receptor (beta chain) was sequenced in a study of cytomegalovirus exposure and HLA in healthy donors. The overall study: Some 85 million unique TCRs, all from HLA-typed donors, were included in an early release of the data.

This clone occurred a few times. The antigen remains undetermined. The V and J ends lost 1 base and 6 bases, in that order; junction bases with no gene match: 1. CDR3 size: 14 residues. In germline, CDR1 is SEHNR, CDR2 FQNEAQ (reference sequence). The study ran its PCR with 60 Vbeta and 13 Jbeta primers. Sequencing was performed with immunoSEQ multiplex PCR; in TCRdb, only in-frame clones are kept and a portion is missing. The data show under 200,000 clones, with approximately 73% seen just once and 1.4% to 1.5% held by the top ten. Study-wide results and limits: Indistinguishability led to the exclusion of some V segments, TRBV6-2 and TRBV6-3 included. There were some public TCRs occurring in many donors, but most TCR sequences were rare. In an earlier analysis, most TCR beta V segments were productive about 87% or about 30% of the time.

The chain combines TRBV7-9 with TRBJ1-5; 9 nucleotides match TRBD1. The sequence came from a man aged 45 to 65 in good health and CMV-seronegative. Sequencing was carried out using PBMCs. In DNA, the CDR3 is TGTGCCAGCAGCTTAGGACAGGGGGGTCAGCCCCAGCATTTT. It specifies CASSLGQGGQPQHF.